This T cell receptor beta chain originates from a study of blood T cell repertoires in COVID-19. Germline V gene data show CDR1 as MDHEN and CDR2 as SYDVKM. Trimming took off 2 bases at V and 5 bases at J, with 18 bases between the two ends. The CDR3 consists of 16 residues. In the source study's methods: The assay estimated nucleated cells by amplifying reference gene primers. Libraries were prepared by immunoSEQ multiplex PCR; TCRdb keeps only in-frame clonotypes and omits some of them. The V and J calls and the clone size are those of that table, but D and trimming were determined from the DNA. The sample lists fewer than 350,000 clones, roughly 90% occurring once. Seattle enrolled patients during active infection and tracked them longitudinally.

Sequenced input: peripheral blood. This sequence joins TRBV28 and TRBJ2-5, with a tentative D call TRBD2 (6 bases). The origin of this receptor is a young man with COVID-19, enrolled during active disease. The CDR3 nucleotides are TGTGCCAGCAGTTTAGATCCGGGACTCCTCGGGGAGACCCAGTACTTC. The encoded protein is CASSLDPGLLGETQYF.